The following is a TCR beta chain sequence with its context. This sample was included in a study of shared clonotypes between healthy human individuals. About the study: Three CD4 naive, three CD4 memory, two CD8 naive and one CD8 memory plate were used per donor.

The germline V gene encodes CDR1 SNHLY and CDR2 FYNNEI. The CDR3 is 15 amino acids. Losses at the gene ends were 6 bases for V and 6 bases for J; bases not matched to a gene: 7. It was at deep level that the assay was run. The input for sorted-subset replicate PCRs was approximately 190 ng DNA, tens of thousands of T cell genomes. Assay used: immunoSEQ multiplex PCR; TCRdb lists only in-frame clones, some missing. Of about 110,000 clones in the sample, under 70% were seen once. This rearrangement joins TRBV2 to TRBJ1-6, with 8 bases lining up with TRBD1. Sequenced: memory CD8+ T cells sorted from blood. Regarding subset: CD45RO+ cells pooled with CCR7-negative TemRA cells. This TCR derives from a woman aged 25 to 39 in good health. CDR3 coding DNA: TGTGCCAGCAGCTCCCCGGACAGGGCTAATTCACCCCTCCACTTT. Translation gives CASSSPDRANSPLHF.